This TCR beta chain was observed in a study of cytomegalovirus exposure and HLA in healthy donors listed by TCRdb under 2017. About the full investigation: In an earlier analysis of around 540 of the donors, 276 Gb of sequence data and 100 million or so unique TCR beta sequences from about 179 million T cells were reported. In an earlier analysis of roughly 540 of the donors, high-throughput TCR beta sequencing was used to judge whether each TCR beta V gene segment behaved as functional or pseudogenic. In the later analysis, no new phenotypic data were used to find candidate immune exposures; instead, reliance was placed on TCR beta sequences and their occurrence across donors. Both class I and class II loci were covered by HLA typing, at four-digit resolution. Of the 300 to 500 genotyped donors, 65% to 90% were placed in the genetic ancestry cluster associated with self-reported Caucasian donors. The study combined high-throughput TCR immunosequencing, statistical association of individual TCRs with disease status, and machine learning to predict cytomegalovirus infection status. Across 398 genotyped donors of the cohort, an average of roughly 200,000 unique TCR beta nucleotide sequences per donor were sequenced, and approximately 19% of those sequences were non-productive. The study aimed to test whether cataloging public T cell receptors could reveal signatures of past pathogen exposure. A later genetic analysis used genome-wide SNP genotypes for about 65% of the 666 donors, treating that subset as a discovery cohort. In addition to the first cohort of 650 to 750 subjects, a separate validation cohort of 130 or so different subjects was used. Typing coverage differed by locus: A, B, C, DRB1 and DQB1 were typed in about 620-640 donors, DQA1 in around 500, DPA1 in nearly 610, and DPB1 in 400 to 490. About five DR-DQ haplotypes were treated as single units for association and clustering because of strong linkage in the cohort. The T cell repertoires of several hundred subjects were profiled by immunosequencing and related to cytomegalovirus serostatus. An early release covering over 500 HLA-typed donors comprised approximately 300 gigabases of sequencing data and around 80 million unique TCR sequences. Alongside the repertoire data, information on donor age, sex, ethnicity and CMV serostatus was compiled. A later analysis re-examined previously published TCR beta repertoires from about 670 donors and added high-resolution HLA genotyping to investigate patterns of TCR occurrence. Every repertoire in the discovery cohort had been generated on one and the same sequencing platform. Beyond this particular receptor, the publication reports: In a later analysis, HLA-associated TCR beta chains showed more clonal expansion and lower generation probabilities than non-associated chains that were equally common. In an earlier analysis of roughly 500 of the donors, most TCR beta V segments appeared in productive rearrangements about 90% or about 30% of the time, broadly matching IMGT annotations. For the cohort, immune exposure information was limited to CMV serostatus. Linkage disequilibrium might explain the correlated functional status among segregating V segments, but an unknown experimental factor could not be ruled out. Presence/absence analyses assumed roughly uniform sequencing depth across donors, an assumption that may not hold. Most TCR sequences were observed very rarely across donors, whereas some public TCRs were present in many individuals. According to a later analysis, TCR association rates differed among HLA loci, with DRB1 alleles showing the most associated TCRs and HLA-C alleles showing the fewest. Most CMV-associated TCR beta chains appeared to be HLA-restricted in a later analysis, and the HLA associations seemed to be driven largely by CMV exposure. In a later analysis, several top co-occurrence clusters were reported to appear linked to parvovirus B19, influenza, CMV and Epstein-Barr virus. A total of about 180 TCR beta chains were listed by the study as associated with cytomegalovirus. A further reported finding was that TCR beta sequences accurately predicted the HLA-A and HLA-B alleles for most subjects in the first cohort. A cluster of highly shared sequence variants was judged likely to be a technical artifact of the sequencing pipeline. Because counts were too low, about 15 rarely observed V segments, including chromosome 9 orphons, were left out of the earlier analysis of 587 of the donors. A later genetic analysis reported fewer N-insertions in productive TCRs among donors in an Asian-associated ancestry cluster than the roughly 640-donor mean. Some IMGT-functional V segments, including TRBV6-2 and TRBV6-3, could not be told apart with the 87-base-pair reads, so those segments were excluded. In a later analysis, 16,951 TCR beta sequences were associated with specific HLA alleles at a false discovery rate of 0.05. Because HLA typing was unavailable for some donors at each locus, only the typed subset was used in association tests. It was suggested by the authors that the approach could potentially be generalized to other disease states and immunological phenotypes. Only TCR beta chains were sequenced in this cohort, and the absence of alpha or paired-chain data limited detectable features. In both the original and validation cohorts, the classifier was reported to diagnose cytomegalovirus status with high specificity and sensitivity. A later genetic analysis associated a missense DCLRE1C variant with V-gene and J-gene trimming of TCR beta chains, and an independent cohort replicated the association. When HLA alleles, especially DR and DQ, strongly co-occurred, TCR associations were difficult to assign to individual alleles. In vitro tests confirmed that a few of the cytomegalovirus-associated TCR beta chains recognize cytomegalovirus antigens.

The cohort consisted of 600 or so healthy bone marrow donors. All cohort members were sampled while nominally healthy, although unrecorded immune exposures were likely present. The donor tested CMV seropositive, placing the donor among the 290 or so seropositive members of the cohort. A peripheral blood sample was provided by each donor, and peripheral blood mononuclear cells were used for TCR beta sequencing. Genomic DNA was extracted from the blood cell samples with the Qiagen DNeasy Blood Extraction Kit. Receptor amplification or capture employed the immunoSEQ multiplex PCR assay. For the multiplex PCR, a mixture combining 60 forward primers for TCR Vbeta segments and 13 reverse primers for TCR Jbeta segments was used. The CDR3 region of rearranged TCR beta genes was amplified from genomic DNA with a multiplex PCR assay. The amplified TCR beta libraries were sequenced on the Illumina HiSeq System as 87-base-pair reads. The authors processed their data as follows. A later analysis counted approximately 76 million unique TCR beta chains across the roughly 700 repertoires, and around 9.9 million of these chains were shared by at least two donors. Raw reads were error-corrected and collapsed into unique sequences by a nearest-neighbor algorithm in which closely related sequences were merged to remove PCR and sequencing errors. CDR3 sequences were aligned to IMGT reference sequences to assign V, D and J gene segments. Each retained sequence needed at least a six-nucleotide match to both a V gene segment and a J gene segment. Rearrangements were classified as productive when the CDR3 lacked stop codons and remained in frame with V and J, and all other rearrangements were classified as non-productive. Following IMGT convention, CDR3 was defined as the stretch from the second conserved V-encoded cysteine up to the conserved J-encoded phenylalanine. The earlier analysis of about 590 of the donors excluded sequences that lacked an unambiguous match to a single V gene segment. In an earlier analysis of 500 to 750 of the donors, V segments were called functional above 56.7% productive rearrangements and were called segregating when the between-donor standard deviation exceeded 5%. To diagnose cytomegalovirus status from the catalog of TCR beta chain sequences, a statistical classification framework was built. V and J gene assignment, in a later analysis, came from comparing TCR nucleotide sequences with IMGT/GENE-DB human TR gene sequences. A later analysis assigned CDR3 sequences and most-parsimonious VDJ recombination scenarios with the TCRdist pipeline. A later analysis defined each TCR beta chain by its CDR3 amino acid sequence plus V-gene family, and excluded reads lacking a unique V-gene family. A later analysis removed 550 to 700 highly shared, low-generation-probability nucleotide sequences to deal with suspected cross-contamination and a sequencing artifact. For each public chain, a later analysis derived a clonal expansion index from normalized ranks of inferred template counts within each repertoire. In a later analysis, generation probabilities were computed using a VDJ recombination model fitted to out-of-frame rearrangements, and the results were checked against IGoR. Hypergeometric tests were used in a later analysis to score TCR-TCR, TCR-HLA and TCR-CMV co-occurrence, with a repertoire-size bias correction applied to the TCR pairs. To estimate false discovery rates, a later analysis permuted the HLA or CMV assignments 20 times. In a later analysis, co-occurring TCRs were grouped with DBSCAN, and TCRdist sequence similarity was added when clustering was performed within HLA-allele-positive subsets. Co-occurrence clustering excluded repertoires with fewer than 30,000 or more than 120,000 public chains, plus five with anomalous nucleotide sharing. Here the immuneACCESS table is served through TCRdb, limited to in-frame sequences with V and J called. Missing clones are a known gap in these copies; in checked studies unresolved V genes cover under half, and the rest lacks a known reason. The DNA was the basis for D and trimming; V, J and clone size are from that table. The sample table gives under 200,000 clones. The ten largest clones add up to about 0.8% of the sample.

Trimming accounts for 4 bases at V and 5 bases at J, while the number of junction bases matched to no gene is 7. Looking up the germline V gene (reference sequence) yields CDR1 SGHNT and CDR2 YYREEE. The CDR3 numbers 15 residues from cysteine through phenylalanine. Only CDR3 DNA is held: 45 bases, read in frame from base 1. Worth noting for this clone: It lacks a known antigen.

Sequenced input: PBMCs. Here the chain combines TRBV5-4 and TRBJ2-2; 8 of the junction bases match TRBD1. The receptor was derived from a woman between 18 and 29 years old in good health and CMV-seropositive. The CDR3 sequence is CASSVGQGDTGELFF. The bases read TGTGCCAGCAGCGTCGGACAGGGAGATACCGGGGAGCTGTTTTTT.